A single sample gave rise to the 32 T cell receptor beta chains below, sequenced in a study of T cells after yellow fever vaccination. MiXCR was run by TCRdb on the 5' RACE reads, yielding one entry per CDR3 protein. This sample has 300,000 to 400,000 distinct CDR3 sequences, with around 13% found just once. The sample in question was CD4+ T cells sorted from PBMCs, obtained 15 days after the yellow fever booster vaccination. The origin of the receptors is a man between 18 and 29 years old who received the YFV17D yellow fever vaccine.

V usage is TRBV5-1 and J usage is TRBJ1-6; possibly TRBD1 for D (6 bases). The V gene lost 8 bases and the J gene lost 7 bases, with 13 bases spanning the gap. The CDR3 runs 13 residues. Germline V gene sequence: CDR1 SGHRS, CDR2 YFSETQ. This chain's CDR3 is CASSIQGNSPLHF. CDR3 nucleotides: TGCGCCAGTTCGATACAGGGCAATTCACCCCTCCACTTT.

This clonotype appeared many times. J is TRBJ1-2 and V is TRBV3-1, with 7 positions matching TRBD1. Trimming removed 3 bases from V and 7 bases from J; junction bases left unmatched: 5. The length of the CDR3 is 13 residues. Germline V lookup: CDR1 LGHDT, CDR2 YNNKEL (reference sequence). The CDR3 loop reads CASSHRYRGGYTF. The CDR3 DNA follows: TGTGCCAGCAGCCACCGATACAGGGGTGGCTACACCTTC. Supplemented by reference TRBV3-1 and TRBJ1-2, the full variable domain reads DTAVSQTPKYLVTQMGNDKSIKCEQNLGHDTMYWYKQDSKKFLKIMFSYNNKELIINETVPNRFSPKSPDKAHLNLHINSLELGDSAVYFCASSHRYRGGYTFGSGTRLTVV.

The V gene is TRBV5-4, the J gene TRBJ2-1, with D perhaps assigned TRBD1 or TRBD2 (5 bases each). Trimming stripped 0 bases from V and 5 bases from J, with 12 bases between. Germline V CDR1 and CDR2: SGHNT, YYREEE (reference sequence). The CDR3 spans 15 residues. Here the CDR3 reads CASSLAGPRDNEQFF. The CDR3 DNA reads TGTGCCAGCAGCTTGGCGGGGCCCCGGGACAATGAGCAGTTCTTC.

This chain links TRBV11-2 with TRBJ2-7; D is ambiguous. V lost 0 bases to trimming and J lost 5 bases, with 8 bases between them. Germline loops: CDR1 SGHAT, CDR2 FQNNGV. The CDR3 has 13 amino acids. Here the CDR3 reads CASSLDLVHEQYF. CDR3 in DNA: TGTGCCAGCAGCTTAGATCTGGTCCACGAGCAGTACTTC.

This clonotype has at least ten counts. The DNA for the CDR3 is TGCGCCAGCAGCACGGGACAGCTTATTAATGAAAAACTGTTTTTT. Protein: CASSTGQLINEKLFF. The chain is built from TRBV5-1 and TRBJ1-4, with 7 bases lining up with TRBD1. V lost 4 bases and J lost 4; bases outside the gene matches: 7. From germline, CDR1 is SGHRS and CDR2 YFSETQ. The CDR3 runs 15 residues.

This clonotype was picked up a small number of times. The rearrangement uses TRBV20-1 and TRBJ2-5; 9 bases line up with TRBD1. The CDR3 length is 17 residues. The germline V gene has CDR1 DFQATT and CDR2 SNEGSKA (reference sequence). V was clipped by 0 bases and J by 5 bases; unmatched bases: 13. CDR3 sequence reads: CSARDGTGRWQRETQYF. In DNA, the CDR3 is TGCAGTGCTAGAGATGGGACAGGGAGGTGGCAAAGGGAGACCCAGTACTTC.

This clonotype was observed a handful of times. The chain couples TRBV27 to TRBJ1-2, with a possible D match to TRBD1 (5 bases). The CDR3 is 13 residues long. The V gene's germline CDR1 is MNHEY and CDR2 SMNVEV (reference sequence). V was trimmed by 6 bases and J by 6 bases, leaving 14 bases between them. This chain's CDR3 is CASRDGTLNGYTF. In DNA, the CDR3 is TGTGCCAGCAGAGACGGGACCCTCAATGGCTACACCTTC.

The CDR3 loop reads CASSSEVGHGYTF. In nucleotides, the CDR3 is TGTGCCAGCAGCTCAGAAGTAGGCCATGGCTACACCTTC. This chain uses TRBV7-9 with TRBJ1-2; D not certain. The CDR3 length is 13 residues. The ends were cut back, 4 bases at V and 6 bases at J, with 12 bases in the middle. CDR1 and CDR2 from the germline V gene are SEHNR and FQNEAQ (reference sequence).

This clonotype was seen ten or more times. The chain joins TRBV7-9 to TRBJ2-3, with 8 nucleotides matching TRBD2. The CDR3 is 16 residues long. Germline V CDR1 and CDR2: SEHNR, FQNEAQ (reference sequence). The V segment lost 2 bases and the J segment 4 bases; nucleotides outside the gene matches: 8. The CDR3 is CASSLRRGGRADTQYF. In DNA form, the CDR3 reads TGTGCCAGCAGCTTAAGACGGGGGGGCCGGGCAGATACGCAGTATTTT.

The CDR3 sequence is CATSDPGASGANVLTF. Here the CDR3 DNA reads TGTGCCACCAGTGATCCAGGGGCCTCTGGGGCCAACGTCCTGACTTTC. The genes are TRBV24-1 and TRBJ2-6; tentative D call: TRBD1 (6 bases). The CDR3 length is 16 residues. Germline V gene lookup returns CDR1 KGHDR and CDR2 SFDVKD. V lost 3 bases to trimming and J lost 0 bases, with 8 bases between them.

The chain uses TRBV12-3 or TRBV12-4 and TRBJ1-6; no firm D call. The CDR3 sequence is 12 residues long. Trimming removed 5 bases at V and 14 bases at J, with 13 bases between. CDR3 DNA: TGTGCCAGCAGTCCGCCTGGACGCACCCTCCACTTT. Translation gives CASSPPGRTLHF.

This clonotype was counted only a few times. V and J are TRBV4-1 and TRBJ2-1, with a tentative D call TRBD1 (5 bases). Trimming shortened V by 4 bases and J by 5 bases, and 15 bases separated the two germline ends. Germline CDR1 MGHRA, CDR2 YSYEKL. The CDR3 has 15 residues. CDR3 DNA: TGCGCCAGCAGCCTCTCCCAATGGGGCGACAATGAGCAGTTCTTC. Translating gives CASSLSQWGDNEQFF.

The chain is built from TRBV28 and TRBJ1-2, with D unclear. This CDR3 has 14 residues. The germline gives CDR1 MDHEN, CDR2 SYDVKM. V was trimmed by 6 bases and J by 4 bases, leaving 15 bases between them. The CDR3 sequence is CASSSDVEVYGYTF. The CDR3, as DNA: TGTGCCAGCAGCTCGGATGTGGAAGTCTATGGCTACACCTTC.

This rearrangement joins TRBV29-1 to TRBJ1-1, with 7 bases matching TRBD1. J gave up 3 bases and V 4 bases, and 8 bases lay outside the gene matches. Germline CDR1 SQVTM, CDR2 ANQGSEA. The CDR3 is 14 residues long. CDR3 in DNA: TGCAGCGTTGGGGGGAGACAGGGAGACACTGAAGCTTTCTTT. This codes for CSVGGRQGDTEAFF.

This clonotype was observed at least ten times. CDR3 sequence reads: CASSPSDRNTIYF. Written as DNA, the CDR3 is TGTGCCAGCTCACCGTCAGATAGAAACACCATATATTTT. The chain has TRBV18 and TRBJ1-3; D is ambiguous. Germline lookup yields CDR1 KGHSH and CDR2 LQKENI. The CDR3 sequence is 13 residues long. V was clipped by 3 bases and J by 5 bases, with 8 bases between them.

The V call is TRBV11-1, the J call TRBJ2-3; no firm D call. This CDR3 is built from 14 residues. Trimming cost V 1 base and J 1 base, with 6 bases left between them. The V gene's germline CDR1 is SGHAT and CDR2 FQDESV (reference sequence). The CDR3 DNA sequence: TGTGCCAGCAGCTTAGGATCACGCACAGATACGCAGTATTTT. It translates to CASSLGSRTDTQYF.

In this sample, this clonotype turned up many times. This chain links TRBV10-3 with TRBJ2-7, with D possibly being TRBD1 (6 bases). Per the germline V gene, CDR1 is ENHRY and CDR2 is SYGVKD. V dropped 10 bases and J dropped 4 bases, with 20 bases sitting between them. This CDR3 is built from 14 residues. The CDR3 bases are TGTGCCACCATCCAGGGGCCGGAACGTTACGAGCAGTACTTC. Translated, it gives CATIQGPERYEQYF.

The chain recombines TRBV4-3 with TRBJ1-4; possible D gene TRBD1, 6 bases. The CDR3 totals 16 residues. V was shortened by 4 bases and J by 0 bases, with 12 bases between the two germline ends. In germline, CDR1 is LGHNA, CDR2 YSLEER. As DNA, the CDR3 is TGCGCCAGCAGCCCTAACAGGGCTCCAACTAATGAAAAACTGTTTTTT. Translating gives CASSPNRAPTNEKLFF.

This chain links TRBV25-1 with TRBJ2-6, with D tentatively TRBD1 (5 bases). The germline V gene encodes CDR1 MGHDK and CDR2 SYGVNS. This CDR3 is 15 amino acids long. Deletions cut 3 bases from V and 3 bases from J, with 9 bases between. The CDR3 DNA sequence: TGTGCCAGCAGTGAGTCAGGGAATGGGGCCAACGTCCTGACTTTC. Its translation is CASSESGNGANVLTF.

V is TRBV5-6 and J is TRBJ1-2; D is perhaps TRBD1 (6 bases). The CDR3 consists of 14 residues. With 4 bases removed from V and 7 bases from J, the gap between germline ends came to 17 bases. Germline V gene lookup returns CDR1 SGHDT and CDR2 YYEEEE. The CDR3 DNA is TGTGCCAGCAGCACGATTACAGGGTCCTCTGGCTACACCTTC. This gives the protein CASSTITGSSGYTF.

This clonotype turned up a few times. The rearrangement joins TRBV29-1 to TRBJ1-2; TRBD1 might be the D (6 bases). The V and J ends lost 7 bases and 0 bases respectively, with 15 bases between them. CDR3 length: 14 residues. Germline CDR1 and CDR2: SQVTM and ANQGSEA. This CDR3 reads CSAQRDTSNYGYTF. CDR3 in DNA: TGCAGCGCTCAACGGGACACCTCTAACTATGGCTACACCTTC.

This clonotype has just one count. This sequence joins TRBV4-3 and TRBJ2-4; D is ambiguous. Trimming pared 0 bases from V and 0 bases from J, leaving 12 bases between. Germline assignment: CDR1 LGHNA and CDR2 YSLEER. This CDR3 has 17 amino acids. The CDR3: CASSQEIQLLAKNIQYF. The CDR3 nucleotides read TGCGCCAGCAGCCAAGAAATTCAGCTTCTAGCCAAAAACATTCAGTACTTC.

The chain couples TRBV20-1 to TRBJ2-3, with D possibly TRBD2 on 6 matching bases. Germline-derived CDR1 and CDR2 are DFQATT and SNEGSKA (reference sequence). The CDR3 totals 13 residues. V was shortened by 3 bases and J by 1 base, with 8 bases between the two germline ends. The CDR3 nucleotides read TGCAGTGCTAGTCCGGGGGGCACAGATACGCAGTATTTT. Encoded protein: CSASPGGTDTQYF.

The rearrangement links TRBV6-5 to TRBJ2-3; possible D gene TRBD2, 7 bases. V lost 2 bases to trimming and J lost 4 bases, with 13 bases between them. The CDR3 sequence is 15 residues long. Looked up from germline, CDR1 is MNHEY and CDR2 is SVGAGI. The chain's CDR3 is CASSYGGGGPDTQYF. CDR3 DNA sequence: TGTGCCAGCAGTTACGGCGGGGGCGGCCCAGATACGCAGTATTTT.

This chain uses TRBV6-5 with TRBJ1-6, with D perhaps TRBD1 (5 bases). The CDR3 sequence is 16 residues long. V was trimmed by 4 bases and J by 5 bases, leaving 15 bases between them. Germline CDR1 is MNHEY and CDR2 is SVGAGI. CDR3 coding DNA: TGTGCCAGCAGTTCCCCCCCGTGGGGACATAATTCACCCCTCCACTTT. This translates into CASSSPPWGHNSPLHF.

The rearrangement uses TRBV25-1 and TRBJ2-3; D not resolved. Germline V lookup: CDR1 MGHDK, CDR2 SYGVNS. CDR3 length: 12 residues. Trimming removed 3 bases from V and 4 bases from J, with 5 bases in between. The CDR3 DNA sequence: TGTGCCAGCAGTGAGCCCCCAGATACGCAGTATTTT. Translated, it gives CASSEPPDTQYF.

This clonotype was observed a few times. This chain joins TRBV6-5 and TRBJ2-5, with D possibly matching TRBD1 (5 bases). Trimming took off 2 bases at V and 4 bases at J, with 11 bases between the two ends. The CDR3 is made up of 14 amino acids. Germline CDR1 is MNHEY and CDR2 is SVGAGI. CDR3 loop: CASSYPGRRETQYF. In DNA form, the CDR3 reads TGTGCCAGCAGTTACCCAGGGCGGCGAGAGACCCAGTACTTC.

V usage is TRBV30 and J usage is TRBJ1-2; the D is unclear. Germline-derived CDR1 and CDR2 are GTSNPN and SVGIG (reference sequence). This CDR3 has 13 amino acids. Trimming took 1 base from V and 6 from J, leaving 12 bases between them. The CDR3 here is CAWSGIRRNGYTF. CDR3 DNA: TGTGCCTGGAGTGGGATCAGGAGAAATGGCTACACCTTC.

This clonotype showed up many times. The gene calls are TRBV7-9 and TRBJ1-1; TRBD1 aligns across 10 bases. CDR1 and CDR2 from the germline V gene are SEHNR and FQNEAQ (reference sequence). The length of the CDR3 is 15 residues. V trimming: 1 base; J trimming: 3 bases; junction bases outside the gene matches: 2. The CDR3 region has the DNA TGTGCCAGCAGCTTAGTCGGACAGGGGGACACTGAAGCTTTCTTT. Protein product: CASSLVGQGDTEAFF.

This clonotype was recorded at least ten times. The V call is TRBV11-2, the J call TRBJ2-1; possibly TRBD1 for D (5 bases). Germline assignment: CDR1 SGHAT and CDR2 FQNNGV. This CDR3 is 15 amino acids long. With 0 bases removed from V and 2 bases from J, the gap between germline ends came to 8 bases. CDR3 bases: TGTGCCAGCAGCTTAGATCAGGGCGCCTACAATGAGCAGTTCTTC. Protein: CASSLDQGAYNEQFF.

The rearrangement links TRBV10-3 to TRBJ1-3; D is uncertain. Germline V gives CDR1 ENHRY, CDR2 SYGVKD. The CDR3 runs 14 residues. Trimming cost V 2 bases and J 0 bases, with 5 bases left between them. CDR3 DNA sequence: TGTGCCATCAGTGAGCGAGTCTCTGGAAACACCATATATTTT. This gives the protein CAISERVSGNTIYF.

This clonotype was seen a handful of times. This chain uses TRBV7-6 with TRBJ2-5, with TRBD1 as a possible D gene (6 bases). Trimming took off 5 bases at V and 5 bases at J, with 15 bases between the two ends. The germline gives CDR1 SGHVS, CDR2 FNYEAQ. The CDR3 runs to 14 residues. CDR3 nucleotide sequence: TGTGCCAGCAGCAGGACAGTTTTTCGGGAGACCCAGTACTTC. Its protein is CASSRTVFRETQYF.